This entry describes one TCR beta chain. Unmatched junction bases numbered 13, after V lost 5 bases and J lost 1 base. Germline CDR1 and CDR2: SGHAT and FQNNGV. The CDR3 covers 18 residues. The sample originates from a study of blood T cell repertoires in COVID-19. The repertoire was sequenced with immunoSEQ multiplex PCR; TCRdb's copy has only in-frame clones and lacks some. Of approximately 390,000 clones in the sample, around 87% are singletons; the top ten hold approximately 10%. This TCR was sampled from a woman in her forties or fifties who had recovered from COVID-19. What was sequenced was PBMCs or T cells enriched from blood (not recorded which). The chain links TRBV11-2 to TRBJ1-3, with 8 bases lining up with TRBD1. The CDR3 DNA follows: TGTGCCAGCAGCCCGTTCCGGGACAGGAAAGGGTCTGGAAACACCATATATTTT. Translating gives CASSPFRDRKGSGNTIYF. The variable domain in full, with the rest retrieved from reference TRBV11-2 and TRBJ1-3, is EAGVAQSPRYKIIEKRQSVAFWCNPISGHATLYWYQQILGQGPKLLIQFQNNGVVDDSQLPKDRFSAERLKGVDSTLKIQPAKLEDSAVYLCASSPFRDRKGSGNTIYFGEGSWLTVV.